This T cell receptor beta chain was obtained from a study of identical twins. The study's findings and limits: Beta clonotypes that were abundant in cord blood contained fewer insertions, a pattern absent from memory repertoires. Analyses based on zero insertions could be partly confounded by invariant MAIT and iNKT cells.

A single record per CDR3 protein comes from TCRdb applying MiXCR to the 5' RACE reads. The repertoire holds about 210,000 distinct CDR3 sequences, with around 10% as singletons. V was clipped by 4 bases and J by 2 bases, with 6 bases between them. CDR1 and CDR2 (germline): MNHEY, SVGEGT. This CDR3 is 12 amino acids long. With regard to this clonotype: What it recognizes is unknown.

The sequenced material came from memory (CD45RO+) T cells sorted from blood. This receptor was identified in a woman between 18 and 29 years old in good health. The chain combines TRBV6-2 or TRBV6-3 with TRBJ2-7; the D is unclear. This CDR3 is CASSWSTYEQYF. In DNA, the CDR3 is TGTGCCAGCAGTTGGTCGACCTACGAGCAGTACTTC.